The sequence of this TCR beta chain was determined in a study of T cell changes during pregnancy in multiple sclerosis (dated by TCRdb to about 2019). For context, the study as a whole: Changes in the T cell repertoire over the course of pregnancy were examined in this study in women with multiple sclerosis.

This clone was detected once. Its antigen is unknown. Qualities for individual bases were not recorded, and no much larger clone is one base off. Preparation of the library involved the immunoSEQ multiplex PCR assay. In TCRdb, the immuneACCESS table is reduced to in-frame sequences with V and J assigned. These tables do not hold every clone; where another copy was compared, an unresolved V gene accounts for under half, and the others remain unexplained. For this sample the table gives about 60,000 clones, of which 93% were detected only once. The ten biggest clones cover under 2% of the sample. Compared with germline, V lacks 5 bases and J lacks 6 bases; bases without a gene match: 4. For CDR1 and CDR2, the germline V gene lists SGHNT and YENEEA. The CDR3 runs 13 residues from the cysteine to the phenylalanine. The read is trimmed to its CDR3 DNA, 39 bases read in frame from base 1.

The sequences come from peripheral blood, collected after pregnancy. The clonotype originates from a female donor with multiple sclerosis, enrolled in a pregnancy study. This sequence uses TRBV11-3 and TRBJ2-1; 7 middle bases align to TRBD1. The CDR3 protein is CASSLTGLNEQFF. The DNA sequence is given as TGTGCCAGCAGCCTGACAGGGCTCAATGAGCAGTTCTTC.